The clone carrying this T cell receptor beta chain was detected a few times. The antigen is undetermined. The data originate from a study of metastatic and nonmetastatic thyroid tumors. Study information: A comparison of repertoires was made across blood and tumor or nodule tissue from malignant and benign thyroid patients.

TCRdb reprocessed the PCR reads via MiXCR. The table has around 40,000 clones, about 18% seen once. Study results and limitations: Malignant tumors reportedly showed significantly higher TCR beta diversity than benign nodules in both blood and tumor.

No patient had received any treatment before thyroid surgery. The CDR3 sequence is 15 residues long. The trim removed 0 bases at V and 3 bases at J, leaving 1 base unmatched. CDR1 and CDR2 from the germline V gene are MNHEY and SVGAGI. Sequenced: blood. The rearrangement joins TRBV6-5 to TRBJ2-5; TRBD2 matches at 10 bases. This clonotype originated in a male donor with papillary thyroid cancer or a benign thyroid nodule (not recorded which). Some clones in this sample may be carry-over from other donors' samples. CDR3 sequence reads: CASSYSSGRKETQYF. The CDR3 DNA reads TGTGCCAGCAGTTACTCTAGCGGGAGGAAAGAGACCCAGTACTTC.